This T cell receptor (beta chain) emerged from a study of neoadjuvant anti-PD-1 for oral cavity cancer. Study as a whole: Before surgery, most patients got three to four biweekly 3 mg/kg nivolumab doses. Non-progressing patients received a fourth nivolumab dose near day 43, then surgery on days 50-56.

Germline assignment: CDR1 SGHAT and CDR2 FQNNGV. Trimming at V came to 5 bases and at J to 0 bases, leaving 6 bases not matched to a gene. This CDR3 has 15 amino acids. Produced via immunoSEQ multiplex PCR; TCRdb's table is partial and in-frame only. The table includes about 15,000 clones, 35% to 50% detected once. Time point indicated: after neoadjuvant nivolumab, at surgical resection. The receptor was isolated from a person aged 35 to 85 with oral cavity squamous cell carcinoma. This chain connects TRBV11-2 to TRBJ2-7; 8 positions match TRBD2. The material sequenced was tumor tissue, taken after nivolumab (anti-PD-1) treatment. The CDR3 DNA is TGTGCCAGCAGCCCTTTAGCGGGGAGCTCCTACGAGCAGTACTTC. Amino acid sequence: CASSPLAGSSYEQYF. The variable domain in full, with the rest retrieved from reference TRBV11-2 and TRBJ2-7, is EAGVAQSPRYKIIEKRQSVAFWCNPISGHATLYWYQQILGQGPKLLIQFQNNGVVDDSQLPKDRFSAERLKGVDSTLKIQPAKLEDSAVYLCASSPLAGSSYEQYFGPGTRLTVT.